The clone carrying this TCR beta chain came up once. Cohort placement rested on clinical history that participants reported themselves. The data stem from a study of blood T cell repertoires in COVID-19. Libraries were prepared by immunoSEQ multiplex PCR; TCRdb keeps only in-frame clonotypes and omits some of them. The sample holds under 350,000 clones, just over 85% seen once. The CDR3 has 14 residues. Germline CDR1 SGHNT, CDR2 YYREEE (reference sequence). With 4 bases removed from V and 2 bases from J, the gap between germline ends came to 13 bases. The specimen was PBMCs or T cells enriched from blood (not recorded which). The rearrangement joins TRBV5-4 to TRBJ2-7, with D perhaps TRBD1 (5 bases). The TCR comes from a woman aged 35 to 49 with acute COVID-19. CDR3 sequence reads: CASSQAGLTYEQYF. CDR3 nucleotides: TGTGCCAGCAGCCAGGCAGGGCTAACCTACGAGCAGTACTTC.